This T cell receptor beta chain is drawn from a study of T cells in Graves' hyperthyroidism and ophthalmopathy. A lack of ophthalmopathy progression within 18 months defined stable Graves' hyperthyroidism. Diagnoses were made from clinical symptoms, serum measures (thyroxine and TRAb), thyroid ultrasound and orbital computed tomography. PBMCs were obtained from approximately 10 ml fresh peripheral blood. The sample holds many counts of this clonotype. The antigen is not known. Whole-study results and caveats: Most thyroid clonotypes that were expanded above 0.001 also turned up in blood.

TCR beta CDR3 regions were amplified from RNA transcripts. HTBI primers drove first-round RT-PCR of the TCR CDR3. TCRdb independently ran MiXCR on the multiplex PCR reads; one entry per CDR3 protein. This table has under 300,000 distinct CDR3 sequences, roughly an eighth appearing once. The sequence derives from a woman between 40 and 50 years old with Graves' hyperthyroidism. The sample comprised blood.

CDR3 in amino acids: CASSLGQGRPWAGELFF. CDR3 in DNA: TGTGCCAGCAGCTTAGGGCAGGGGAGACCCTGGGCCGGGGAGCTGTTTTTT. V usage is TRBV11-3 and J usage is TRBJ2-2, with D possibly matching TRBD1 (6 bases). V lost 1 base to trimming and J lost 6 bases, with 18 bases between them. Germline V lookup: CDR1 SGHNT, CDR2 YENEEA. The length of the CDR3 is 17 residues.